The sequence of this T cell receptor beta chain was determined in a study of control samples from healthy donors and cancer patients. Data came from immunoSEQ multiplex PCR; TCRdb stores just in-frame clones and leaves some out. The table records about 120,000 clones, roughly nine tenths of them present only once. Trimming stripped 5 bases from V and 1 base from J, with 14 bases between. The germline V gene encodes CDR1 SQVTM and CDR2 ANQGSEA. The CDR3 consists of 14 residues. The chain carries TRBV29-1 and TRBJ1-2, with a weak D call TRBD1 (6 bases). The clonotype comes from a woman between 50 and 59 years old with colorectal cancer. Sequences were obtained from PBMCs. The CDR3 sequence: CSVLLTGRNYGYTF. The CDR3 nucleotides are TGCAGCGTTCTACTGACAGGCCGTAACTATGGCTACACCTTC.